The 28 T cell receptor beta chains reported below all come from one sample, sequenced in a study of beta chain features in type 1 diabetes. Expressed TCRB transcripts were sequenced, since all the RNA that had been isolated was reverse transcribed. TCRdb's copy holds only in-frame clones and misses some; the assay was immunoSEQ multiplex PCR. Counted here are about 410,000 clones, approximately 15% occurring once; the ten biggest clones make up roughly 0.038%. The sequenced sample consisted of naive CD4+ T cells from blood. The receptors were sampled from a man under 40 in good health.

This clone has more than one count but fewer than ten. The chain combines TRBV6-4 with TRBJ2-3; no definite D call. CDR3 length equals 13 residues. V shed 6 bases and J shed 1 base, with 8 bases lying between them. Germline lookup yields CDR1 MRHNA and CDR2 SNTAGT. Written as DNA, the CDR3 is TGTGCCAGCAGACGTCGGGGCACAGATACGCAGTATTTT. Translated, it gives CASRRRGTDTQYF.

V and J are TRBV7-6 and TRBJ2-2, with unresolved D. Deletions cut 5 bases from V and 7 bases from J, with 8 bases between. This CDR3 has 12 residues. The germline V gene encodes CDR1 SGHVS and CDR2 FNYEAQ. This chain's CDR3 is CASSPNYGELFF. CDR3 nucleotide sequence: TGTGCCAGCAGCCCAAACTACGGGGAGCTGTTTTTT.

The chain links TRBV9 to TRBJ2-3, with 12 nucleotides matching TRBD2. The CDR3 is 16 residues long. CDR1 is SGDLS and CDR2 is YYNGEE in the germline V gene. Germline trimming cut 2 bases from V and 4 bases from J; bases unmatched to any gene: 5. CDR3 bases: TGTGCCAGCAGCGTGGCTAGCGGGGGGGCATCAGATACGCAGTATTTT. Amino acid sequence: CASSVASGGASDTQYF.

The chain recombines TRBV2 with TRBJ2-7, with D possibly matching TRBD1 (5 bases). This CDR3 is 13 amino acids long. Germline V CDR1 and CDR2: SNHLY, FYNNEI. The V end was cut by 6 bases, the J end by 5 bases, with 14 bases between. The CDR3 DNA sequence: TGTGCCAGCAGAGGGGAAGGGGTAAACGAGCAGTACTTC. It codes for CASRGEGVNEQYF.

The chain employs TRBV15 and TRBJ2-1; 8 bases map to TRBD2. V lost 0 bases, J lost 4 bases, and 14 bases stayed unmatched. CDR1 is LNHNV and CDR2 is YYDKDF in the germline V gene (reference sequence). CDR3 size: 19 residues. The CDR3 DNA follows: TGTGCCACCAGCAGAGACCTTCCCCGGAGGGTAGCGGGATACAATGAGCAGTTCTTC. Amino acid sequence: CATSRDLPRRVAGYNEQFF.

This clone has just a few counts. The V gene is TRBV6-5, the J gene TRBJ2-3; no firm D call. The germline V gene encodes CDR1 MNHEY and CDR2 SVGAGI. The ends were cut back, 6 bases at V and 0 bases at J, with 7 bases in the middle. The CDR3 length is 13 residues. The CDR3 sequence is CASRYTSTDTQYF. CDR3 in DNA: TGTGCCAGCAGATACACTAGCACAGATACGCAGTATTTT.

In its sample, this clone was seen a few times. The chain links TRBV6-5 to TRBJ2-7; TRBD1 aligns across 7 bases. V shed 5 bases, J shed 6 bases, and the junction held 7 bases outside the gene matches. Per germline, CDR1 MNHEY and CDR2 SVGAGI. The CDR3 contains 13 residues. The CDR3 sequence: CASSPDRRREQYV. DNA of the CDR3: TGTGCCAGCAGTCCGGACAGGAGGCGCGAGCAGTACGTC.

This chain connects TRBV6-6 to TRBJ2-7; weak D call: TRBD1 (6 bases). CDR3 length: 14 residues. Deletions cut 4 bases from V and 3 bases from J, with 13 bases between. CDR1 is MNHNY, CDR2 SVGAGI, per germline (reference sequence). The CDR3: CASSSGRGIYEQYV. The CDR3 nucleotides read TGTGCCAGCAGTTCGGGCAGGGGTATCTACGAGCAGTACGTC.

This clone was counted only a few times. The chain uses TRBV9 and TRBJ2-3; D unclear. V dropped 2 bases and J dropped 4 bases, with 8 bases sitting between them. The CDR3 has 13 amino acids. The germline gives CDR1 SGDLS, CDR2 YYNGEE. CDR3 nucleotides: TGTGCCAGCAGCGTGAGTAGTTCAGATACGCAGTATTTT. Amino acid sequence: CASSVSSSDTQYF.

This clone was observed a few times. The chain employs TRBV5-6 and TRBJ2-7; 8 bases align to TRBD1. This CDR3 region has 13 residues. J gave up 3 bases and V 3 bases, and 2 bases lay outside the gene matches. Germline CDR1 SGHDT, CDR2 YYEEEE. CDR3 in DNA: TGTGCCAGCAGCTGGACAGGGCGCTACGAGCAGTACTTC. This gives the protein CASSWTGRYEQYF.

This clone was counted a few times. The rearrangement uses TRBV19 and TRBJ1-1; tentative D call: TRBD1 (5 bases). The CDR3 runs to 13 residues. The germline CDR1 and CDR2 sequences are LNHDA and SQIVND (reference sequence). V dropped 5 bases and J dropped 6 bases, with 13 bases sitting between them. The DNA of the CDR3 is TGTGCCAGTAGTCGGCCGGACAACGCTGAAGCTTTCTTT. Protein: CASSRPDNAEAFF.

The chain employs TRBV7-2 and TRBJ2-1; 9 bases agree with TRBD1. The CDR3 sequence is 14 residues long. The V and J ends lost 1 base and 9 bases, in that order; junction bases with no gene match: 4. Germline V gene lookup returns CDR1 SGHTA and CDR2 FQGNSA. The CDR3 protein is CASSLGTGGFEQFF. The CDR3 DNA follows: TGTGCCAGCAGCTTAGGAACAGGGGGCTTTGAGCAGTTCTTC.

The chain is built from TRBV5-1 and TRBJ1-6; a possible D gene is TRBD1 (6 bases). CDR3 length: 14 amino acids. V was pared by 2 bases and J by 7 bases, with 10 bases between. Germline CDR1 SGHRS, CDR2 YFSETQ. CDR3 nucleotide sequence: TGCGCCAGCAGCTTACAGGGAGAAAATTCACCCCTCCACTTT. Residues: CASSLQGENSPLHF.

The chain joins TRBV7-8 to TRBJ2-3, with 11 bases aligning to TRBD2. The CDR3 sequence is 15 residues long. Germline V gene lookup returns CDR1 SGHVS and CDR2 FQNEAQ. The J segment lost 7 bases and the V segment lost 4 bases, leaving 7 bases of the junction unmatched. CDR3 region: CASSSGLAAENTQYF. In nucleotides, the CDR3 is TGTGCCAGCAGCTCGGGACTAGCGGCGGAAAATACGCAGTATTTT.

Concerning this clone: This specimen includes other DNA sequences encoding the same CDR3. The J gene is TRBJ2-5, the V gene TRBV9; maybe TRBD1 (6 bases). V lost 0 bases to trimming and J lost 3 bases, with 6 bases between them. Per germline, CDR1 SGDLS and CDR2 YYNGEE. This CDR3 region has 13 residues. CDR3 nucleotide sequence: TGTGCCAGCAGCGTAGCAGGGGAAGAGACCCAGTACTTC. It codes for CASSVAGEETQYF. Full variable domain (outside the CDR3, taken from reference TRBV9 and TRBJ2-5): DSGVTQTPKHLITATGQRVTLRCSPRSGDLSVYWYQQSLDQGLQFLIQYYNGEERAKGNILERFSAQQFPDLHSELNLSSLELGDSALYFCASSVAGEETQYFGPGTRLLVL.

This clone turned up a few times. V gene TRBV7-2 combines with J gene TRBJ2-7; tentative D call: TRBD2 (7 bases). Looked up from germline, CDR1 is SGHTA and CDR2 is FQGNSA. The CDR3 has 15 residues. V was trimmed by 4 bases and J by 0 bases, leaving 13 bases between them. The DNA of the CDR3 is TGTGCCAGCAGCTCTAGGGGGGGCGTCTCCTACGAGCAGTACTTC. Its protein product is CASSSRGGVSYEQYF.

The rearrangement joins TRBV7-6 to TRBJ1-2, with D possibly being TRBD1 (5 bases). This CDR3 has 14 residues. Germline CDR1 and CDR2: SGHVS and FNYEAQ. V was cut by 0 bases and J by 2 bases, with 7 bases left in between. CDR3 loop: CASSLARGNYGYTF. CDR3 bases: TGTGCCAGCAGCTTAGCGCGGGGGAACTATGGCTACACCTTC.

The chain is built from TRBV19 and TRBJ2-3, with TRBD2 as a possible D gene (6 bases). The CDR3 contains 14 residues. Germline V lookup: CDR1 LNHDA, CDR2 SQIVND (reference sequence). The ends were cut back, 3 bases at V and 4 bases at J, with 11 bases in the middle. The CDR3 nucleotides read TGTGCCAGTAGTATCGAAAGACTAGCAGATACGCAGTATTTT. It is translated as CASSIERLADTQYF.

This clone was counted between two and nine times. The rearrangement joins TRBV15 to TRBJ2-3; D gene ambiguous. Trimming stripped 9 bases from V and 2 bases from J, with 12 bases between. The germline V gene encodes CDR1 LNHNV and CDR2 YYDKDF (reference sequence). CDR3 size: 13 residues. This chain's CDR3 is CATMELNTDTQYF. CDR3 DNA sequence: TGTGCCACGATGGAACTTAACACAGATACGCAGTATTTT.

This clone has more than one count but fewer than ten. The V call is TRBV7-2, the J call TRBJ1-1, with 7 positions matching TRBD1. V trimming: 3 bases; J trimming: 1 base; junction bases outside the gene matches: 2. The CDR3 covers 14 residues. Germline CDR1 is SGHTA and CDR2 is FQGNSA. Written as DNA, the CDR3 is TGTGCCAGCAGCTTGGGACAGTGGAACACTGAAGCTTTCTTT. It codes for CASSLGQWNTEAFF.

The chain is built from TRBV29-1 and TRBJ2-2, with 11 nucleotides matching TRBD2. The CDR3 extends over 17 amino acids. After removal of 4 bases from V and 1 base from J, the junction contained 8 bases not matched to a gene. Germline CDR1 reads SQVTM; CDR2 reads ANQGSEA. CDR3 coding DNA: TGCAGCGTTGGTGTCCTAGCGGGAGGACTGAACACCGGGGAGCTGTTTTTT. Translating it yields CSVGVLAGGLNTGELFF.

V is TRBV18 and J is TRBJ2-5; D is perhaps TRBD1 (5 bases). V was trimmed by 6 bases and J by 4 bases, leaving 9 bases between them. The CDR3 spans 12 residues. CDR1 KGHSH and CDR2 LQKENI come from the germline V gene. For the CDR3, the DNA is TGTGCCAGCTCCGACAGTCTAGAGACCCAGTACTTC. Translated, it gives CASSDSLETQYF.

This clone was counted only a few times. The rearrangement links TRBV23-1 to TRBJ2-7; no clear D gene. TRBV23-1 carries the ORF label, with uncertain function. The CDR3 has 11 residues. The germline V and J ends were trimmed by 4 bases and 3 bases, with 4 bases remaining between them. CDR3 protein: CASSPHYEQYV. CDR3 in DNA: TGCGCCAGCAGTCCGCACTACGAGCAGTACGTC.

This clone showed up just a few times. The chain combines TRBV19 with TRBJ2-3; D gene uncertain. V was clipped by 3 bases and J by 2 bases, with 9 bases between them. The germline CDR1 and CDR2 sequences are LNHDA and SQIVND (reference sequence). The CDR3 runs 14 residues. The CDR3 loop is CASSIGTVTDTQYF. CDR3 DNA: TGTGCCAGTAGTATCGGAACAGTCACAGATACGCAGTATTTT.

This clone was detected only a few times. The CDR3 nucleotides read TGCGCCAGCAGCCAAGAAGGGTCCGCTAACTATGGCTACACCTTC. Its protein is CASSQEGSANYGYTF. The chain is built from TRBV4-1 and TRBJ1-2; D not resolved. CDR1 is MGHRA and CDR2 is YSYEKL in the germline V gene. Trimming left V 0 bases short and J 0 bases short, with 8 bases between. The CDR3 totals 15 residues.

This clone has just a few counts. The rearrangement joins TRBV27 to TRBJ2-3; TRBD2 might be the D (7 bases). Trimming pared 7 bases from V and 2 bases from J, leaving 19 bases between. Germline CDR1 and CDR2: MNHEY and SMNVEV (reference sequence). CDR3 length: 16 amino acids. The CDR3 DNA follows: TGTGCCAGCAACCTTATAGGGGGGGCGGTCACAGATACGCAGTATTTT. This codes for CASNLIGGAVTDTQYF.

The DNA of the CDR3 is TGTGCCTGGAGTGTATGGCGGCAGAACACTGAAGCTTTCTTT. Its translation is CAWSVWRQNTEAFF. The V call is TRBV30, the J call TRBJ1-1; D remains ambiguous. The V gene's germline CDR1 is GTSNPN and CDR2 SVGIG (reference sequence). Between the trimmed V and J ends, which lost 0 bases and 1 base, there was a span of 9 bases. The CDR3 has 14 residues. The variable domain in full, completed from reference TRBV30 and TRBJ1-1, reads SQTIHQWPATLVQPVGSPLSLECTVEGTSNPNLYWYRQAAGRGLQLLFYSVGIGQISSEVPQNLSASRPQDRQFILSSKKLLLSDSGFYLCAWSVWRQNTEAFFGQGTRLTVV.

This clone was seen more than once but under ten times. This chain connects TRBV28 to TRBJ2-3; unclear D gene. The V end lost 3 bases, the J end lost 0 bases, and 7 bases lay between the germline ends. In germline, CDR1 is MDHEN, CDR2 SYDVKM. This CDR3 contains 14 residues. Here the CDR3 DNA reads TGTGCCAGCAGTTTGACTGGAAGCACAGATACGCAGTATTTT. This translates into CASSLTGSTDTQYF.